The source of this T cell receptor beta chain is a study of cytomegalovirus exposure and HLA in healthy donors (dated by TCRdb to about 2017). The study in broad terms: According to a later analysis, one platform produced both the 110 or so validation repertoires and the roughly 660 repertoires of the first cohort. High-throughput TCR immunosequencing, statistical association of individual TCRs with disease status, and machine learning were combined to predict cytomegalovirus infection status. Along with the roughly 700-subject first cohort, a separate validation cohort of over a hundred different subjects was used. The study aimed to test whether signatures of past pathogen exposure could be identified by cataloging public T cell receptors. What the study reported, not specific to this receptor: Of the cluster scores, about 94% were above 0 in a later analysis, which found that TCRs clustered in the first cohort also tended to co-occur in the 110 or so validation repertoires. The validation cohort had no HLA typing available for a later analysis, so co-occurrence within that cohort was assessed over all 120 or so repertoires. In both the original and validation cohorts, the classifier was reported to diagnose cytomegalovirus status with high specificity and sensitivity. Most TCR sequences were seen in very few donors, while some public TCRs were found in many individuals. The authors suggested that the approach could potentially be generalized to other disease states and immunological phenotypes. The study listed 150 to 200 TCR beta chains as associated with cytomegalovirus. In vitro tests confirmed that a few of the cytomegalovirus-associated TCR beta chains recognize cytomegalovirus antigens.

As concerns this clone: It has no known antigen specificity. No base-level quality is on record; no much larger clone is a single base apart.

For this chain, trimming is 4 bases at the V end and 6 bases at the J end, and the number of junction bases without a gene match is 7. CDR1 and CDR2 are drawn from the germline V gene: SGDLS, YYNGEE. CDR3 length: 14 amino acids, cysteine to phenylalanine. Just CDR3 DNA is preserved here, 42 bases in frame from base 1. Libraries were made using the immunoSEQ multiplex PCR assay. The paper's data handling went like this. To diagnose cytomegalovirus status from the catalog of TCR beta chain sequences, a statistical classification framework was built. Held by TCRdb, this immuneACCESS table contains in-frame sequences only and omits some clones. Under half of the omission traces to an unresolved V gene where checked; the cause of the rest is unknown. The V and J calls and the clone size are those of that table, but D and trimming were determined from the DNA. Counted in this sample were about 110,000 clones; approximately 94% of them appeared once. The ten largest make up under 0.75% of the sample.

Donors formed part of the validation cohort, which comprised approximately 130 subjects and was distinct from the first cohort of 666 subjects. The receptor was derived from a woman aged 18-29 years in good health and CMV-seronegative. Material for sequencing was PBMCs. The chain uses TRBV9 and TRBJ2-1, with 7 central nucleotides matching TRBD2. CDR3 loop: CASSPRDYPNEQFF. The DNA sequence is TGTGCCAGCAGCCCCCGGGACTACCCCAATGAGCAGTTCTTC. This CDR3, with the reference TRBV9 and TRBJ2-1 proteins standing in past its ends, gives the full variable domain DSGVTQTPKHLITATGQRVTLRCSPRSGDLSVYWYQQSLDQGLQFLIQYYNGEERAKGNILERFSAQQFPDLHSELNLSSLELGDSALYFCASSPRDYPNEQFFGPGTRLTVL.